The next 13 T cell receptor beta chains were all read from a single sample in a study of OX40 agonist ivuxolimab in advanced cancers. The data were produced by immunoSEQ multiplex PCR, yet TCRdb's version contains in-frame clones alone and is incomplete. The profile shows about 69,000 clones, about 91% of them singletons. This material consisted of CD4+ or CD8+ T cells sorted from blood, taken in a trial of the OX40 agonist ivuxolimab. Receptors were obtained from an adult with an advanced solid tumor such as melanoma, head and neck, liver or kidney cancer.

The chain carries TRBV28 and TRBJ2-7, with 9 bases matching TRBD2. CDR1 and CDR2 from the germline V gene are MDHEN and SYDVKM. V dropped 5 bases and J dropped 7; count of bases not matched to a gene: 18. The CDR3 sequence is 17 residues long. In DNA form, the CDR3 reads TGTGCCAGCAGTCCCCAGGGGCTAGCGGGAAGGGGTAGGGAGCAGTACTTC. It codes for CASSPQGLAGRGREQYF.

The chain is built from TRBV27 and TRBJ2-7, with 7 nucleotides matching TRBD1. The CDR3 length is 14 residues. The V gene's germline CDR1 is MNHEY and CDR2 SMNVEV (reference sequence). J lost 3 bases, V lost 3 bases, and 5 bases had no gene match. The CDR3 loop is CASSLTGTVYEQYF. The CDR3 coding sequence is TGTGCCAGCAGTTTGACCGGGACAGTCTACGAGCAGTACTTC.

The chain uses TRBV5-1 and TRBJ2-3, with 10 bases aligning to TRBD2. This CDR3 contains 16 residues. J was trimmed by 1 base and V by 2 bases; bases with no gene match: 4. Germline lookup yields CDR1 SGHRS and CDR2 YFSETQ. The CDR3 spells CASSFSLAGGTDTQYF. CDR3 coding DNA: TGCGCCAGCAGCTTCTCCCTAGCGGGAGGCACAGATACGCAGTATTTT.

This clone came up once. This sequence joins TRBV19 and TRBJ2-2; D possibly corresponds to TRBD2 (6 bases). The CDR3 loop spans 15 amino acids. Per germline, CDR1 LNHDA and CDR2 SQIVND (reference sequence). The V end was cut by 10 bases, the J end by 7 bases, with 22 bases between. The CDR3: CATEPRGEAGGELFF. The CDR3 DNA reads TGTGCCACCGAACCCCGCGGGGAGGCGGGCGGGGAGCTGTTTTTT. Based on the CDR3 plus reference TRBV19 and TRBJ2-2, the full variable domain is DGGITQSPKYLFRKEGQNVTLSCEQNLNHDAMYWYRQDPGQGLRLIYYSQIVNDFQKGDIAEGYSVSREKKESFPLTVTSAQKNPTAFYLCATEPRGEAGGELFFGEGSRLTVL.

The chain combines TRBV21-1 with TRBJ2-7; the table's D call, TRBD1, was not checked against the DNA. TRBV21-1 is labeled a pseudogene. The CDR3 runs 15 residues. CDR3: CASSVGQDSSYEQYF. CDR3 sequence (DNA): TGTGCCAGCAGCGTGGGACAGGACAGCTCCTACGAGCAGTACTTC.

The CDR3 region is CATTHLRVMNTEAFF. Here the CDR3 DNA reads TGTGCCACAACCCACCTGAGGGTGATGAACACTGAAGCTTTCTTT. The V and J genes are TRBV10-3 and TRBJ1-1; unclear D gene. The germline V gene has CDR1 ENHRY and CDR2 SYGVKD. This CDR3 has 15 residues. Trimming stripped 10 bases from V and 0 bases from J, with 18 bases between.

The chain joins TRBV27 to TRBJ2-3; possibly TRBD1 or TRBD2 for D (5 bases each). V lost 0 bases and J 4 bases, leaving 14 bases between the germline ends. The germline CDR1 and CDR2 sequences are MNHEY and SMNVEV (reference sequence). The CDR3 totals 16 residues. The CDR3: CASSLSPGTLADTQYF. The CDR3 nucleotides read TGTGCCAGCAGTTTATCCCCAGGGACCCTCGCAGATACGCAGTATTTT.

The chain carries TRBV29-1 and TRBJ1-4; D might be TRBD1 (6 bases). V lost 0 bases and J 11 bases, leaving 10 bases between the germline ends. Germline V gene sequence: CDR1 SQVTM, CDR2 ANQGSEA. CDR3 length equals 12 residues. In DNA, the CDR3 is TGCAGCGTTGAAGAACAGGGAAGGAAACTGTTTTTT. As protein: CSVEEQGRKLFF.

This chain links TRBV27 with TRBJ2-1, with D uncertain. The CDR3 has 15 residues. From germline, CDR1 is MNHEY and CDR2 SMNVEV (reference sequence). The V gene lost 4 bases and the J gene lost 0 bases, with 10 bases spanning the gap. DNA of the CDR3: TGTGCCAGCAGTTCCGACGGAAGCTCCTACAATGAGCAGTTCTTC. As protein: CASSSDGSSYNEQFF.

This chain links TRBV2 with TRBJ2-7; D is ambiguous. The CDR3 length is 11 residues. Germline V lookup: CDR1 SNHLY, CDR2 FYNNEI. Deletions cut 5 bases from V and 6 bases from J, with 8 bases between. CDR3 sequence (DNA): TGTGCCAGCAGTCCGTTGGGCGAGCAGTACTTC. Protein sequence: CASSPLGEQYF.

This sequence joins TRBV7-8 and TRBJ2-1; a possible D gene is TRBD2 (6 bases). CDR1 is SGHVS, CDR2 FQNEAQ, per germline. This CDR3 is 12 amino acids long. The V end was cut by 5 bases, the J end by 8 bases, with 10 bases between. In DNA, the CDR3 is TGTGCCAGCAGCATCGGAGGGGATGAGCAGTTCTTC. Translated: CASSIGGDEQFF.

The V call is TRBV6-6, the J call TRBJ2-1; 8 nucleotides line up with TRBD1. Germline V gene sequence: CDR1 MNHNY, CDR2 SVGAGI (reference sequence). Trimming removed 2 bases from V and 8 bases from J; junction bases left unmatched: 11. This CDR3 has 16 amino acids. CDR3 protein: CASSYGGTGGYHEQFF. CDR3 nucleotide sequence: TGTGCCAGCAGTTACGGTGGGACAGGAGGTTACCATGAGCAGTTCTTC.

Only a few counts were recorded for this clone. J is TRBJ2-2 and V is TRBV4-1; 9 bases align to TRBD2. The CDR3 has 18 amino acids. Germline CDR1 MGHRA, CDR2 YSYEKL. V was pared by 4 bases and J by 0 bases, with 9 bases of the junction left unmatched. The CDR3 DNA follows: TGCGCCAGCAGCCTCACTTCACTAGCGGGCGCGAACACCGGGGAGCTGTTTTTT. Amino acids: CASSLTSLAGANTGELFF.